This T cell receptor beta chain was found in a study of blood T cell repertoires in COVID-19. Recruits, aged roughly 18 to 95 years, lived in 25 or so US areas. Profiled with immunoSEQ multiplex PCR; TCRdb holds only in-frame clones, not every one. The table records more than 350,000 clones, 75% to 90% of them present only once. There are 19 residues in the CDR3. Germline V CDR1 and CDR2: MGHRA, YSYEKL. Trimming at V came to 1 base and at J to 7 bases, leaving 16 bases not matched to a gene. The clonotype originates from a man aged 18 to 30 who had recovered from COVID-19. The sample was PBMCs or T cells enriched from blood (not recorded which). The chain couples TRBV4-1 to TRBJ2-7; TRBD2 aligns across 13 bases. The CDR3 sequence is CASSQVYTSGRAHAWEQYF. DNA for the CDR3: TGCGCCAGCAGCCAAGTCTATACTAGCGGGAGGGCCCACGCCTGGGAGCAGTACTTC.